The present TCR beta chain was sequenced within a study of blood T cell repertoires in COVID-19. V shed 3 bases and J shed 0 bases, with 10 bases lying between them. The CDR3 is 15 amino acids. Per germline, CDR1 SGDLS and CDR2 YYNGEE. Profiled with immunoSEQ multiplex PCR; TCRdb holds only in-frame clones, not every one. The table has around 190,000 clones, roughly 80% seen once. The clonotype was recovered from a man between 60 and 75 years old with acute or convalescent COVID-19. The source material was peripheral blood. The chain uses TRBV9 and TRBJ1-5; tentative D call: TRBD1 (5 bases). The CDR3 nucleotides read TGTGCCAGCAGCGATGGGGCGTATAGCAATCAGCCCCAGCATTTT. As protein: CASSDGAYSNQPQHF. The full variable domain, completed using reference TRBV9 and TRBJ1-5, is DSGVTQTPKHLITATGQRVTLRCSPRSGDLSVYWYQQSLDQGLQFLIQYYNGEERAKGNILERFSAQQFPDLHSELNLSSLELGDSALYFCASSDGAYSNQPQHFGDGTRLSIL.